This TCR beta chain was recorded in a study of blood T cell repertoires in COVID-19. Measured with immunoSEQ multiplex PCR; TCRdb has only the in-frame clones, and not every one. This table holds fewer than 250,000 clones, approximately 88% found once. The trim removed 4 bases at V and 5 bases at J, leaving 10 bases unmatched. The CDR3 contains 16 residues. Germline V lookup: CDR1 SGHDN, CDR2 FVKESK. The material sequenced was PBMCs or T cells enriched from blood (not recorded which). The receptor's source is a woman in her 30s who had been exposed to COVID-19. The V and J genes are TRBV14 and TRBJ2-2, with 7 bases matching TRBD2. CDR3 sequence (DNA): TGTGCCAGCAGCCCCTTTGCGGGAGTGGGAACCGGGGAGCTGTTTTTT. Amino acid sequence: CASSPFAGVGTGELFF.